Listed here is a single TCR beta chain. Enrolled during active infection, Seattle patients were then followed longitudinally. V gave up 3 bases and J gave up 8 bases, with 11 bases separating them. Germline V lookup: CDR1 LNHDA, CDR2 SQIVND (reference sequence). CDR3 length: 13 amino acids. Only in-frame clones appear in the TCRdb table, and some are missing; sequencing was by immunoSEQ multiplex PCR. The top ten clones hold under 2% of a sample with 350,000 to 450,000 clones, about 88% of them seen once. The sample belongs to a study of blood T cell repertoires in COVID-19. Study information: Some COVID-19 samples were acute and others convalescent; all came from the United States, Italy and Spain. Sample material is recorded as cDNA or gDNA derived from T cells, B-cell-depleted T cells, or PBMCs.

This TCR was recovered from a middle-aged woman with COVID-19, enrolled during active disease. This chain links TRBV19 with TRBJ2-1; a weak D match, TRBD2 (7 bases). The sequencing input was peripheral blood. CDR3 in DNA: TGTGCCAGTAGTATCGGGGGGCCGGATGAGCAGTTCTTC. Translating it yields CASSIGGPDEQFF.